A single sample gave rise to the 18 T cell receptor beta chains below, sequenced in a study of technical replicates of blood from a few donors. TCRdb's table, derived via immunoSEQ multiplex PCR, lists solely in-frame clones and lacks some. The sample shows 45,000 to 55,000 clones, roughly 94% of them seen only once. The sample taken for sequencing was T cells isolated from PBMCs. The receptors derive from a human donor in good health.

The chain has TRBV7-9 and TRBJ1-1; no reliable D call. CDR1 is SEHNR, CDR2 FQNEAQ, per germline (reference sequence). Trimming removed 1 base at V and 0 bases at J, with 15 bases between. CDR3 length: 17 residues. The CDR3 coding sequence is TGTGCCAGCAGCTTAGTGTCAGGCAGTAAAATGAACACTGAAGCTTTCTTT. Translated: CASSLVSGSKMNTEAFF.

This chain joins TRBV7-6 and TRBJ2-3; 9 bases match TRBD2. Germline V gene sequence: CDR1 SGHVS, CDR2 FNYEAQ. V lost 4 bases, J lost 6 bases, and 8 bases stayed unmatched. The CDR3 extends over 15 amino acids. The CDR3 DNA follows: TGTGCCAGCAGCTATAGCGGGGGCCTCTCTGATACGCAGTATTTT. It specifies CASSYSGGLSDTQYF.

This sequence joins TRBV9 and TRBJ2-1; perhaps TRBD2 as D (5 bases). Trimming pared 2 bases from V and 0 bases from J, leaving 9 bases between. CDR1 and CDR2 (germline): SGDLS, YYNGEE. The CDR3 extends over 15 amino acids. CDR3 protein: CASSVIGSSYNEQFF. The CDR3 DNA is TGTGCCAGCAGCGTTATTGGGAGCTCCTACAATGAGCAGTTCTTC.

The chain is built from TRBV23-1 and TRBJ2-3; D is possibly TRBD2 (6 bases). TRBV23-1 is classed as an ORF, of uncertain function. The CDR3 covers 19 residues. V was trimmed by 1 base and J by 8 bases, leaving 28 bases between them. CDR3 coding DNA: TGCGCCAGCAGTCAATGGGAAGATCAGGGACTTCGTAGTGTTGGTACGCAGTATTTT. Its protein is CASSQWEDQGLRSVGTQYF.

A note on this clone: The junction differs from germline at one of its ends, possibly a read error. This sequence joins TRBV29-1 and TRBJ1-4; D gene unclear. The CDR3 has 14 residues. The germline V gene encodes CDR1 SQVTM and CDR2 ANQGSEA. As DNA, the CDR3 is TGCAGCGTTGAAGTCCCTGCAACTAATGAAGAACTGTTTTTT. Amino acid sequence: CSVEVPATNEELFF.

Comment on this clone: Different DNA sequences within this sample yield the same CDR3. The J gene is TRBJ2-1, the V gene TRBV6-5; 10 positions match TRBD2. Germline CDR1 and CDR2: MNHEY and SVGAGI. The ends lost 6 bases at V and 3 bases at J; junction bases unmatched: 2. The CDR3 has 14 residues. CDR3 sequence (DNA): TGTGCCAGCAGCCCTAGCGGGGGCTACAATGAGCAGTTCTTC. Its protein is CASSPSGGYNEQFF.

V is TRBV10-1 and J is TRBJ2-7, with 10 bases lining up with TRBD2. J lost 6 bases, V lost 4 bases, and 9 bases had no gene match. The CDR3 totals 15 residues. Germline V gene sequence: CDR1 WNHNN, CDR2 SYGVQD (reference sequence). The CDR3 bases are TGCGCCAGCAGTGTCCAGCTAGCGGGAGCCTTCGAGCAGTACTTC. Protein product: CASSVQLAGAFEQYF.

This rearrangement joins TRBV7-9 to TRBJ1-4, with 8 bases matching TRBD1. The V gene end was trimmed by 2 bases and the J gene end by 0 bases; junction bases not matched to a gene: 11. The CDR3 totals 19 residues. The V gene's germline CDR1 is SEHNR and CDR2 FQNEAQ (reference sequence). CDR3 nucleotides: TGTGCCAGCAGCTTAACCGACAGGGGCGATTTTTCAACTAATGAAAAACTGTTTTTT. Translating gives CASSLTDRGDFSTNEKLFF.

This chain connects TRBV10-3 to TRBJ2-3, with unresolved D. V was shortened by 0 bases and J by 2 bases, with 9 bases between the two germline ends. Germline CDR1 ENHRY, CDR2 SYGVKD. The CDR3 is 15 amino acids. The CDR3 region is CAISESSGITDTQYF. The CDR3 nucleotides read TGTGCCATCAGTGAGTCGTCAGGAATCACAGATACGCAGTATTTT.

The chain joins TRBV7-2 to TRBJ1-1; TRBD1 matches at 10 bases. Germline V gene sequence: CDR1 SGHTA, CDR2 FQGNSA. J gave up 5 bases and V 5 bases, and 5 bases lay outside the gene matches. The CDR3 runs to 14 residues. CDR3: CASSPWDRGTEAFF. The DNA of the CDR3 is TGTGCCAGCAGCCCGTGGGACAGGGGTACTGAAGCTTTCTTT.

In DNA, the CDR3 is TGCGCCAGCAGCCCCGGGAAGGGTTTCACAGATACGCAGTATTTT. Translating it yields CASSPGKGFTDTQYF. The chain combines TRBV5-1 with TRBJ2-3, with D maybe TRBD2 (5 bases). CDR1 SGHRS and CDR2 YFSETQ come from the germline V gene. The CDR3 loop spans 15 amino acids. Trimming took off 4 bases at V and 2 bases at J, with 14 bases between the two ends.

CDR3: CASSPPIGDEQFF. CDR3 DNA: TGTGCCAGCTCACCACCGATAGGGGATGAGCAGTTCTTC. The rearrangement links TRBV18 to TRBJ2-1, with D maybe TRBD1 (5 bases). The CDR3 spans 13 residues. With 0 bases removed from V and 8 bases from J, the gap between germline ends came to 8 bases. The germline V gene encodes CDR1 KGHSH and CDR2 LQKENI.

The chain couples TRBV10-3 to TRBJ2-1; the D gene is possibly TRBD2 (6 bases). The CDR3 extends over 14 amino acids. Germline V CDR1 and CDR2: ENHRY, SYGVKD. Trimming took off 4 bases at V and 8 bases at J, with 15 bases between the two ends. Here the CDR3 DNA reads TGTGCCATCAGTGGTATCGGGGGAACGGATGAGCAGTTCTTC. Its protein is CAISGIGGTDEQFF.

V gene TRBV10-1 combines with J gene TRBJ2-1, with 7 nucleotides matching TRBD2. The ends lost 5 bases at V and 4 bases at J; junction bases unmatched: 2. The length of the CDR3 is 13 residues. Germline lookup yields CDR1 WNHNN and CDR2 SYGVQD (reference sequence). The CDR3 is CASSSAGYNEQFF. The CDR3 bases are TGCGCCAGCAGTTCAGCGGGATACAATGAGCAGTTCTTC.

This chain links TRBV6-6 with TRBJ1-4, with D perhaps TRBD1 (6 bases). V lost 6 bases and J 6 bases, leaving 14 bases between the germline ends. Germline loops: CDR1 MNHNY, CDR2 SVGAGI (reference sequence). This CDR3 has 14 residues. The DNA of the CDR3 is TGTGCCAGCAGGGCGCAGGGGAGTGATGAAAAACTGTTTTTT. Protein sequence: CASRAQGSDEKLFF.

The CDR3 DNA reads as TGTGCCAGCAGCTTAGCACAGCCTCCCCAGGAAAAACTGTTTTTT. Translating it yields CASSLAQPPQEKLFF. This chain uses TRBV5-6 with TRBJ1-4; D gene unclear. Germline CDR1 and CDR2: SGHDT and YYEEEE. The CDR3 runs 15 residues. Trimming left V 2 bases short and J 8 bases short, with 16 bases between. Variable domain in full (rest from reference TRBV5-6 and TRBJ1-4): DAGVTQSPTHLIKTRGQQVTLRCSPKSGHDTVSWYQQALGQGPQFIFQYYEEEERQRGNFPDRFSGHQFPNYSSELNVNALLLGDSALYLCASSLAQPPQEKLFFGSGTQLSVL.

V gene TRBV7-3 combines with J gene TRBJ1-1, with D perhaps TRBD1 (5 bases). Trimming left V 2 bases short and J 2 bases short, with 15 bases between. The CDR3 loop spans 16 amino acids. CDR1 and CDR2 from the germline V gene are SGHTA and FQGTGA. In DNA form, the CDR3 reads TGTGCCAGCAGCTTATCGGGGGGAGGGGTTAACACTGAAGCTTTCTTT. Translation gives CASSLSGGGVNTEAFF.

The V call is TRBV5-1, the J call TRBJ2-7, with 8 positions matching TRBD1. In germline, CDR1 is SGHRS, CDR2 YFSETQ. With 4 bases clipped from V and 0 bases from J, the junction kept 6 bases outside the gene matches. The CDR3 sequence is 15 residues long. Here the CDR3 reads CASSLDRDSSYEQYF. The CDR3 nucleotides are TGCGCCAGCAGCCTGGACAGGGACAGCTCCTACGAGCAGTACTTC.